Detailed here is one T cell receptor (beta chain). Data came from immunoSEQ multiplex PCR; TCRdb stores just in-frame clones and leaves some out. The sample records more than 2,000 clones, 85% to 90% being singletons. These data originate in a study of chemoradiotherapy in HPV16-positive cancers. Across the study: Candidate HPV-specific T-cell clones and common TCR motifs came from functional assays in a couple of HPV16-positive patients.

The V end lost 3 bases, the J end lost 0 bases, and 7 bases lay between the germline ends. The germline gives CDR1 MRHNA, CDR2 SNTAGT. This CDR3 has 14 residues. This TCR came from a human donor with HPV-associated anogenital cancer. The chain links TRBV6-4 to TRBJ2-3, with D hard to call. The source was tumor tissue, collected from a patient who underwent chemoradiotherapy. Here the CDR3 reads CASSELSSTDTQYF. CDR3 nucleotide sequence: TGTGCCAGCAGTGAATTATCTAGCACAGATACGCAGTATTTT.